The clone carrying this T cell receptor beta chain was seen repeatedly, ten times or more. The target antigen is unknown. Each CDR3 protein gets one entry after TCRdb re-called the 5' RACE reads with MiXCR. Among some 130,000 distinct CDR3 sequences, 7% to 10% were seen once, and the ten largest hold 6% to 8%. The entry originates in a study of CD8 T cells in ankylosing spondylitis. Study observations and caveats: Clones tied to disease were said to be significantly enriched in matched ankylosing spondylitis synovial fluid. Within ankylosing spondylitis blood, a TCR beta motif made up of under 10 highly homologous variants appeared to be characteristic. Disease-associated clonotypes exhibited CD8+ identity and were relatively infrequent in peripheral blood.

The CDR3 loop spans 11 amino acids. Germline CDR1 reads SGHTA; CDR2 reads FQGNSA. V dropped 1 base and J dropped 10 bases, with 7 bases sitting between them. The rearrangement joins TRBV7-2 to TRBJ1-1, with unresolved D. The sample taken for sequencing was synovial fluid, either unsorted or a sorted T cell fraction (not recorded which). This TCR came from a male donor with ankylosing spondylitis. CDR3 DNA: TGTGCCAGCAGCTTAGGTCGGGTAGCTTTCTTT. Encoded protein: CASSLGRVAFF.